Sequencing of this T cell receptor (beta chain) was carried out in a study of T cell responses to AZD1222 COVID-19 vaccine. Whole-study results and caveats: Donors were largely white British and mainly female; clonal diversity was possibly underestimated.

The CDR3 runs 14 residues. The germline V gene encodes CDR1 LGHDT and CDR2 YNNKEL (reference sequence). Trimming cost V 2 bases and J 3 bases, with 10 bases left between them. Repertoires were generated with immunoSEQ multiplex PCR, while TCRdb's copy carries only in-frame clones and drops some. The table lists approximately 140,000 clones, 75% to 95% of them singletons. About this clone itself: Its antigen is as yet unknown.

This specimen consisted of peripheral blood, obtained 28 days after the second AZD1222 dose. V is TRBV3-1 (or the pseudogene TRBV3-2) and J is TRBJ1-1, with a possible D match to TRBD1 (6 bases). The source is an adult who received the AZD1222 COVID-19 vaccine. This CDR3 is CASSQWGRDTEAFF. The CDR3 DNA sequence: TGTGCCAGCAGCCAATGGGGGCGAGACACTGAAGCTTTCTTT.